The 3 T cell receptor beta chains in this list originate from one sample, sequenced in a study of blood T cell repertoires in COVID-19. The method was immunoSEQ multiplex PCR; TCRdb's version includes in-frame clones alone and lacks a portion of them. The table has about 400,000 clones, about 89% seen once. The sample was peripheral blood. These receptors all come from a man aged 35-49 years with acute or convalescent COVID-19.

The V gene is TRBV5-6, the J gene TRBJ1-1; the D is unclear. The V end lost 2 bases, the J end lost 1 base, and 9 bases lay between the germline ends. This CDR3 has 14 amino acids. Per germline, CDR1 SGHDT and CDR2 YYEEEE. CDR3 sequence (DNA): TGTGCCAGCAGCTTTGGGCAGACGAACACTGAAGCTTTCTTT. It yields the protein CASSFGQTNTEAFF.

Only one count was recorded for this clone. This sequence joins TRBV29-1 and TRBJ1-5; 9 bases match TRBD1. The germline CDR1 and CDR2 sequences are SQVTM and ANQGSEA. This CDR3 is 14 amino acids long. V lost 7 bases to trimming and J lost 5 bases; unmatched junction nucleotides: 9. DNA for the CDR3: TGCAGCGCGTGGACAGGGGATGGCGATCAGCCCCAGCATTTT. Its translation is CSAWTGDGDQPQHF.

The rearrangement joins TRBV9 to TRBJ2-7, with 7 bases matching TRBD1. V dropped 0 bases and J dropped 2; count of bases not matched to a gene: 5. Germline CDR1 SGDLS, CDR2 YYNGEE. This CDR3 comprises 15 residues. The CDR3 sequence: CASSVGDSEAYEQYF. CDR3 in DNA: TGTGCCAGCAGCGTAGGGGACAGCGAAGCCTACGAGCAGTACTTC.